This TCR beta chain appears in the sequencing data of a study of cytomegalovirus exposure and HLA in healthy donors. Across the study: As an earlier analysis found, around 190 million T cells yielded some 120 million unique TCR beta sequences. There were 350 to 400 genotyped donors. Of these, about 86% fell in the genetic ancestry cluster associated with self-reported Caucasian donors.

It was with 60 Vbeta and 13 Jbeta primers that the PCR ran. Produced via immunoSEQ multiplex PCR; TCRdb's table is partial and in-frame only. The table has some 86,000 clones, about 67% seen once. The CDR3 sequence is 14 residues long. V lost 3 bases to trimming and J lost 8 bases; unmatched junction nucleotides: 5. CDR1 and CDR2 (germline): MDHEN, SYDVKM. Findings of the study overall: Analyzed later, most CMV-associated TCR beta chains appeared HLA-restricted.

This clone was detected a few times. No antigen is known for it. Samples came from healthy bone marrow donors. Sample: PBMCs. The receptor was derived from a man aged 25 to 40 in good health and CMV-seronegative. This chain joins TRBV28 and TRBJ2-1; 9 nucleotides agree with TRBD2. The chain's CDR3 is CASSFRGREDEQFF. For the CDR3, the DNA is TGTGCCAGCAGTTTCCGCGGGAGGGAGGATGAGCAGTTCTTC.